The 13 T cell receptor beta chains below were found in one sample sequenced in a study of blood T cell repertoires in COVID-19. Assay used: immunoSEQ multiplex PCR; TCRdb lists only in-frame clones, some missing. The data contain over 350,000 clones, nearly 90% of them singletons. Material for sequencing was PBMCs or T cells enriched from blood (not recorded which). The source is a young woman with acute COVID-19.

V and J are TRBV6-5 and TRBJ2-3; possibly TRBD1 for D (6 bases). Germline-derived CDR1 and CDR2 are MNHEY and SVGAGI. The CDR3 length is 14 residues. V was trimmed by 4 bases and J by 2 bases, leaving 10 bases between them. CDR3 coding DNA: TGTGCCAGCAGTTTCACAGGGTACACAGATACGCAGTATTTT. Protein: CASSFTGYTDTQYF.

The count of this clone is one. The chain recombines TRBV23-1 with TRBJ2-5; D unclear. TRBV23-1 counts as an open reading frame of uncertain function. The CDR3 extends over 17 amino acids. V lost 0 bases and J 0 bases, leaving 14 bases between the germline ends. As DNA, the CDR3 is TGCGCCAGCAGTCAATCCGGATCCGGCGGCCACCAAGAGACCCAGTACTTC. Translating it yields CASSQSGSGGHQETQYF.

CDR3 DNA: TGTGCCAGTACTAGGGCAGGCGAAGCGGGCACTGAAGCTTTCTTT. Translated: CASTRAGEAGTEAFF. The rearrangement uses TRBV7-9 and TRBJ1-1; D remains unclear. Deletions cut 9 bases from V and 4 bases from J, with 21 bases between. Germline V gene lookup returns CDR1 SEHNR and CDR2 FQNEAQ (reference sequence). The CDR3 is made up of 15 amino acids. Complete variable domain (other parts from reference TRBV7-9 and TRBJ1-1): DTGVSQNPRHKITKRGQNVTFRCDPISEHNRLYWYRQTLGQGPEFLTYFQNEAQLEKSRLLSDRFSAERPKGSFSTLEIQRTEQGDSAMYLCASTRAGEAGTEAFFGQGTRLTVV.

The chain carries TRBV12-3 or TRBV12-4 and TRBJ1-6; 7 bases align to TRBD1. The CDR3 consists of 12 residues. The V and J ends lost 4 bases and 17 bases, in that order; junction bases with no gene match: 8. The CDR3 loop is CASSYSGTEIHF. CDR3 nucleotide sequence: TGTGCCAGCAGTTACTCCGGGACAGAAATCCACTTT.

The gene calls are TRBV6-6 and TRBJ2-1; 8 bases match TRBD1. There are 15 residues in the CDR3. CDR1 is MNHNY, CDR2 SVGAGI, per germline (reference sequence). Trimming cost V 1 base and J 3 bases; bases outside gene matches: 2. The CDR3 nucleotides are TGTGCCAGCAGTTACTTGGACAGGGTCTACAATGAGCAGTTCTTC. It translates to CASSYLDRVYNEQFF.

As regards this clone: This sample includes further DNA sequences coding for the same CDR3. This chain's CDR3 is CASSLEGLSNQPQHF. The DNA for the CDR3 is TGTGCCAGCAGCTTGGAGGGGCTGAGCAATCAGCCCCAGCATTTT. The chain uses TRBV5-5 and TRBJ1-5, with D maybe TRBD1 (5 bases). CDR1 SGHKS and CDR2 YYEKEE come from the germline V gene (reference sequence). CDR3 length equals 15 residues. The V gene lost 0 bases and the J gene lost 1 base, with 8 bases spanning the gap.

The chain couples TRBV9 to TRBJ2-1; possible D gene TRBD1, 6 bases. CDR1 SGDLS and CDR2 YYNGEE come from the germline V gene. V lost 7 bases and J lost 8, with 10 bases in between. The CDR3 has 11 amino acids. CDR3 bases: TGTGCCAGCGGGGGCAACGATGAGCAGTTCTTC. Translating gives CASGGNDEQFF.

This clone was counted once. This chain uses TRBV7-2 with TRBJ1-5, with 7 bases aligning to TRBD1. The CDR3 extends over 15 amino acids. The J segment lost 2 bases and the V segment lost 1 base, leaving 2 bases of the junction unmatched. Germline CDR1 reads SGHTA; CDR2 reads FQGNSA. As DNA, the CDR3 is TGTGCCAGCAGCTTAGGACAGGGCCGCAATCAGCCCCAGCATTTT. Protein sequence: CASSLGQGRNQPQHF.

This clone has just one count. The chain employs TRBV11-2 and TRBJ2-3, with a weak D call TRBD2 (6 bases). Germline V gene lookup returns CDR1 SGHAT and CDR2 FQNNGV. The CDR3 is 15 amino acids. Deletions cut 2 bases from V and 2 bases from J, with 11 bases between. The CDR3 DNA reads TGTGCCAGCAGCTTATCCGGCGGGGACACAGATACGCAGTATTTT. It codes for CASSLSGGDTDTQYF.

This rearrangement joins TRBV5-1 to TRBJ1-5; 10 nucleotides agree with TRBD1. The germline CDR1 and CDR2 sequences are SGHRS and YFSETQ. After removal of 3 bases from V and 4 bases from J, the junction contained 4 bases not matched to a gene. This CDR3 is 15 amino acids long. The CDR3 sequence: CASSSSGQGNQPQHF. CDR3 bases: TGCGCCAGCAGCTCCTCGGGACAGGGGAATCAGCCCCAGCATTTT. Filled out from reference TRBV5-1 and TRBJ1-5, the complete variable domain reads KAGVTQTPRYLIKTRGQQVTLSCSPISGHRSVSWYQQTPGQGLQFLFEYFSETQRNKGNFPGRFSGRQFSNSRSEMNVSTLELGDSALYLCASSSSGQGNQPQHFGDGTRLSIL.

The rearrangement joins TRBV5-1 to TRBJ2-5; 13 bases match TRBD2. V gave up 5 bases and J gave up 5 bases; unmatched junction bases: 6. This CDR3 spans 15 amino acids. Germline-derived CDR1 and CDR2 are SGHRS and YFSETQ. The CDR3 DNA is TGCGCCAGCAGAACTAGCGGGGGGGTTATGGAGACCCAGTACTTC. Protein: CASRTSGGVMETQYF.

This clone was counted a single time. The rearrangement joins TRBV20-1 to TRBJ1-4; weak D call: TRBD1 (6 bases). The germline V gene encodes CDR1 DFQATT and CDR2 SNEGSKA (reference sequence). Deletions cut 3 bases from V and 8 bases from J, with 16 bases between. This CDR3 has 14 amino acids. The DNA for the CDR3 is TGCAGTGCTAGTGATACAGGGTTGGGGGAAAAACTGTTTTTT. Translation gives CSASDTGLGEKLFF.

This clone was detected once. This chain links TRBV27 with TRBJ1-5; D remains ambiguous. V lost 5 bases and J 6 bases, leaving 17 bases between the germline ends. Germline V gene lookup returns CDR1 MNHEY and CDR2 SMNVEV (reference sequence). This CDR3 contains 15 residues. The CDR3 sequence is CASSNRGVRGQPQHF. The CDR3 DNA reads TGTGCCAGCAGTAACCGGGGAGTCCGGGGTCAGCCCCAGCATTTT.